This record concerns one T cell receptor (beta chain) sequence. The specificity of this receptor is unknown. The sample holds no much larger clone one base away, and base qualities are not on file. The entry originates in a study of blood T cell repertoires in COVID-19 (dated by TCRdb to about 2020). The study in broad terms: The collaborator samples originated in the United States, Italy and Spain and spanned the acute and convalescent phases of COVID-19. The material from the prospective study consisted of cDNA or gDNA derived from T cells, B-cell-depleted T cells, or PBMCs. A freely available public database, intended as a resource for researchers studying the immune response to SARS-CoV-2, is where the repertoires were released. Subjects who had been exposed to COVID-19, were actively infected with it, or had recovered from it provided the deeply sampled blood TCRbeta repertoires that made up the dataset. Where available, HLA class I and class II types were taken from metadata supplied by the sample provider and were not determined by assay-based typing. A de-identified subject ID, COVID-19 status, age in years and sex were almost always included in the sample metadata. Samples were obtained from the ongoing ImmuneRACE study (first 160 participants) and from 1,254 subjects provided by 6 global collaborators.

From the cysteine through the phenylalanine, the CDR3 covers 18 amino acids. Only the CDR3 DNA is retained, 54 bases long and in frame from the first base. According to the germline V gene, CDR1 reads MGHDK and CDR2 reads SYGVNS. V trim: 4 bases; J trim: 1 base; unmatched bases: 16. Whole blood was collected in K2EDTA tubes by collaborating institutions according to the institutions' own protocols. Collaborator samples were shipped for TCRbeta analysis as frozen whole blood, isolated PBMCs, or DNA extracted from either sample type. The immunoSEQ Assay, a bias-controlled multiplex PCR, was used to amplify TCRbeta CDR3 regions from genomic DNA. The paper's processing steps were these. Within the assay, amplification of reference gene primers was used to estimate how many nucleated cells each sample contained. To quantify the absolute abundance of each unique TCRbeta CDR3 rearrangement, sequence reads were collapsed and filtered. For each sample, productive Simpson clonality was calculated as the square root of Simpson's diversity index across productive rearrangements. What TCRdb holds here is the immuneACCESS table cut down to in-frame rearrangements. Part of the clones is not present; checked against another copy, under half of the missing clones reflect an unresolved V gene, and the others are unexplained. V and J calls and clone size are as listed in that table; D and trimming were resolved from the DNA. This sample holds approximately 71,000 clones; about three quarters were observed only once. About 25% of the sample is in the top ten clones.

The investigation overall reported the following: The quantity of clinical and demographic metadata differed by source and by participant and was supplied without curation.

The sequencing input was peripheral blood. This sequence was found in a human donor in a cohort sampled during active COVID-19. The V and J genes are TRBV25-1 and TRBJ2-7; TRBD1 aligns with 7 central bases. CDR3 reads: CASSGGWVGRGYSYEQYF. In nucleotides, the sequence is TGTGCCAGCAGTGGAGGATGGGTGGGCAGGGGGTATTCCTACGAGCAGTACTTC.